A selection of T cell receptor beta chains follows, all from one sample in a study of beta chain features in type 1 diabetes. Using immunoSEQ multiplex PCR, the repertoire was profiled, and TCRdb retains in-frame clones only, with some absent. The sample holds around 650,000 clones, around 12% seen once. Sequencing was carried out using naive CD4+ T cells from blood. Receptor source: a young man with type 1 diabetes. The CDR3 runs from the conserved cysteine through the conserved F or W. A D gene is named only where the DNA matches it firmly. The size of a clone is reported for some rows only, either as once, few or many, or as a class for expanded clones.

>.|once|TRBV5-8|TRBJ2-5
TGTGCCAGCAGCTTGGCTTCAGGGAACCAAGAGACCCAGTACTTC
CASSLASGNQETQYF
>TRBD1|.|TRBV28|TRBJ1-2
TGTGCCAGCAGTTTAGGACAGGGGTATGGCTACACCTTC
CASSLGQGYGYTF
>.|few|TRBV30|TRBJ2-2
TGTGCCTGGAGTGTATTGGCCAACACCGGGGAGCTGTTTTTT
CAWSVLANTGELFF
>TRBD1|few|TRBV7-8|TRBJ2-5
TGTGCCAGCAGCTCGCGACAGGGATCAGAGACCCAGTACTTC
CASSSRQGSETQYF
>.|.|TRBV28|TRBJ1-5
TGTGCCAGCAGACCTACACCGAGGGGCAATCAGCCCCAGCATTTT
CASRPTPRGNQPQHF
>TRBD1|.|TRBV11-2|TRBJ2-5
TGTGCCAGCAGCCGCCGGACAGGGGCCCAAGAGACCCAGTACTTC
CASSRRTGAQETQYF
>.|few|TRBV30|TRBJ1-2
TGTGCCTGCTGGGCGGGGAATGGCTACACCTTC
CACWAGNGYTF
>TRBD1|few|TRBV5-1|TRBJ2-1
TGCGCCAGCAGTACTGGGACAGAACTCTACAATGAGCAGTTCTTC
CASSTGTELYNEQFF
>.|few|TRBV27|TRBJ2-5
TGTGCCAGCAGTTTCGTCGCGGCCCAAGAGACCCAGTACTTC
CASSFVAAQETQYF
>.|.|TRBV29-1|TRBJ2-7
TGCAGCGTTGATGAGGGGCTAGGAGCAACCTACGAGCAGTACTTC
CSVDEGLGATYEQYF
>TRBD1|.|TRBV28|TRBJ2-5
TGTGCCAGCAGGGAGCCGACAGGGGGCCTTCAAGAGACCCAGTACTTC
CASREPTGGLQETQYF
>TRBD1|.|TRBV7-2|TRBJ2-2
TGTGCCAGCCGGGGACAGAAATTAACCTACGGGGAGCTGTTTTTT
CASRGQKLTYGELFF
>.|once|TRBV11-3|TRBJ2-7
TGTGCCAGCAGCTTTACTATGAGTACCTACGAGCAGTACTTC
CASSFTMSTYEQYF
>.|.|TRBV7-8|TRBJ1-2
TGTGCCAGCAGCTTAAGCAGGGGAAATGGCTACACCTTC
CASSLSRGNGYTF
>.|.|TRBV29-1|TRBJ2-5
TGCAGCGTTGGAGGTTATGGACAAGAGACCCAGTACTTC
CSVGGYGQETQYF
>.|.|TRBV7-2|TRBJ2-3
TGTGCCAGCAGCTCCGTAGGGGGGCCGATGAACACAGATACGCAGTATTTT
CASSSVGGPMNTDTQYF
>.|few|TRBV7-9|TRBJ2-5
TGTGCCAGCAGCCCGGGGCTAGACCAGGAGACCCAGTACTTC
CASSPGLDQETQYF
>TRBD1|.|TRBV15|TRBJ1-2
TGTGCCACCAGCAGAGATCGAGGACAGGTCTATGGCTACACCTTC
CATSRDRGQVYGYTF
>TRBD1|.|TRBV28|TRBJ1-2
TGTGCCAGCAGTTGGCGGACAGGGTTACTCAACTATGGCTACACCTTC
CASSWRTGLLNYGYTF
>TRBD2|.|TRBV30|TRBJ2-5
TGTGCCTGGAGGGCAAGCGGGGGTCGGGAGACCCAGTACTTC
CAWRASGGRETQYF
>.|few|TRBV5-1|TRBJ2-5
TGCGCCAGCAGCCGGTCGCGAGGGGGAGAGACCCAGTACTTC
CASSRSRGGETQYF
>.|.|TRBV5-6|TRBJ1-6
TGTGCCAGCAGCCCCCCGGGCCACAATTCACCCCTCCACTTT
CASSPPGHNSPLHF
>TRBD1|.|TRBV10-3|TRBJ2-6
TGTGCCATCAGTGAGTCTCCGGGACAGGGTAACGCTGGGGCCAACGTCCTGACTTTC
CAISESPGQGNAGANVLTF
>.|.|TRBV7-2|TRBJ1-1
TGTGCCAGCAGCTTAGATCCCCTTGGGGGGGGTTCTGAAGCTTTCTTT
CASSLDPLGGGSEAFF
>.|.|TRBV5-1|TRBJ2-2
TGCGCCAGCAGCTCGAGACCAGGGGCCGGGGAGCTGTTTTTT
CASSSRPGAGELFF
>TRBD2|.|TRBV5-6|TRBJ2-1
TGTGCCAGCAGCTATAGCGGGGGCTCGTCCTACAATGAGCAGTTCTTC
CASSYSGGSSYNEQFF
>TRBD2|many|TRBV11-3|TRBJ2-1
TGTGCCAGCAGCTTCTCAGCGGGGAACAATGAGCAGTTCTTC
CASSFSAGNNEQFF
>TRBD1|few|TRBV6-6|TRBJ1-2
TGTGCCAGCAGCAGCGCACCTAACAGGGGGATCTACACCTTC
CASSSAPNRGIYTF
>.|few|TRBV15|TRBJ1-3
TGTGCCACCAGCAGAGAGGGAAACACCATATATTTT
CATSREGNTIYF
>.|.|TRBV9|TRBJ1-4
TGTGCCAGCAGTGCACGACAGGCGGGGGCTAATGAAAAACTGTTTTTT
CASSARQAGANEKLFF
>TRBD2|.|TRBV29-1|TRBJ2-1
TGCAGCGTTGTCGGGAGGAGCTCCTACAATGAGCAGTTCTTC
CSVVGRSSYNEQFF